This T cell receptor (beta chain) was recovered during a study of T cells in women clearing cervical HPV infection. The wider study: No precancer developed; the control's incident HPV16 infection cleared within 12 months.

Germline CDR1 is MNHEY and CDR2 is SVGEGT. The CDR3 runs to 16 residues. V gave up 1 base and J gave up 1 base, with 14 bases separating them. Method: immunoSEQ multiplex PCR; TCRdb's copy keeps in-frame clones and lacks some. Its table records fewer than 50,000 clones. In regard to this clone: The CDR3 end is not reached by the read, which stops 3 residues before it; the germline J gene fills it in.

The receptor was derived from a woman aged 18 to 75 with a cervical HPV16 infection that either progressed to CIN3+ or cleared (not recorded which). Sequencing was carried out using blood buffy coat. V is TRBV6-2 or TRBV6-3 and J is TRBJ2-7; no definite D call. CDR3 sequence reads: CASSYYRERLSYEQYF. The CDR3 bases that were read are TGTGCCAGCAGTTACTACCGCGAACGTTTATCCTACGAG.